The 26 T cell receptor beta chains below were found in one sample sequenced in a study of CD8+ T cells in alopecia areata. Treatment indicated: oral pan-JAK inhibitor, 5-10 mg twice daily. RNA was extracted and reverse transcribed into cDNA as the sequencing template. Method: immunoSEQ multiplex PCR; TCRdb's copy keeps in-frame clones and lacks some. The sample includes around 150,000 clones, roughly 65% of them seen just once. The source was CD4+ T cells sorted from blood, collected at week 4, from a patient treated with tofacitinib. Receptor source: a human donor with alopecia areata.

This clone was seen only a few times. V gene TRBV7-2 combines with J gene TRBJ2-3, with 7 bases matching TRBD2. Trimming cost V 6 bases and J 0 bases; bases outside gene matches: 9. This CDR3 comprises 16 residues. Germline V gene data show CDR1 as SGHTA and CDR2 as FQGNSA. The CDR3 loop reads CASSPIAGSSTDTQYF. The CDR3 DNA is TGTGCCAGCAGTCCCATAGCGGGTTCTAGCACAGATACGCAGTATTTT.

The chain combines TRBV30 with TRBJ1-2, with no clear D. Germline assignment: CDR1 GTSNPN and CDR2 SVGIG (reference sequence). V was trimmed by 0 bases and J by 4 bases, leaving 12 bases between them. CDR3 length: 14 amino acids. CDR3 residues: CAWSVLEVRYGYTF. Here the CDR3 DNA reads TGTGCCTGGAGTGTACTGGAAGTGCGCTATGGCTACACCTTC.

This chain joins TRBV29-1 and TRBJ1-1; 8 bases agree with TRBD1. Trimming took 6 bases from V and 4 from J; bases not matched to a gene: 7. Germline-derived CDR1 and CDR2 are SQVTM and ANQGSEA. This CDR3 is 13 amino acids long. CDR3 sequence reads: CSVAPTGGTEAFF. The CDR3 nucleotides read TGCAGCGTAGCACCCACAGGGGGCACTGAAGCTTTCTTT. Full variable domain (missing parts from reference TRBV29-1 and TRBJ1-1): SAVISQKPSRDICQRGTSLTIQCQVDSQVTMMFWYRQQPGQSLTLIATANQGSEATYESGFVIDKFPISRPNLTFSTLTVSNMSPEDSSIYLCSVAPTGGTEAFFGQGTRLTVV.

The CDR3 is CSVLQSYEQYF. In nucleotides, the CDR3 is TGCAGCGTGCTACAGTCCTACGAGCAGTACTTC. This chain joins TRBV29-1 and TRBJ2-7; D is uncertain. CDR3 length: 11 amino acids. Germline V gives CDR1 SQVTM, CDR2 ANQGSEA. Deletions cut 6 bases from V and 1 base from J, with 7 bases between.

The sample holds one count of this clone. The V gene is TRBV29-1, the J gene TRBJ2-2; D is possibly TRBD1 (5 bases). V was clipped by 8 bases and J by 5 bases, with 15 bases between them. The CDR3 consists of 13 residues. Per the germline V gene, CDR1 is SQVTM and CDR2 is ANQGSEA. The CDR3 region is CSIRPPGTGELFF. The DNA of the CDR3 is TGCAGCATTAGACCCCCAGGGACCGGGGAGCTGTTTTTT.

The CDR3 reads CSVGSTRGRNEAFF. For the CDR3, the DNA is TGCAGCGTTGGTTCTACGAGGGGACGAAATGAAGCTTTCTTT. The chain has TRBV29-1 and TRBJ1-1; TRBD1 might be the D (5 bases). V lost 4 bases, J lost 7 bases, and 19 bases lay in between. The CDR3 is made up of 14 amino acids. CDR1 and CDR2 (germline): SQVTM, ANQGSEA.

The chain carries TRBV6-5 and TRBJ2-7; no firm D call. Germline CDR1 is MNHEY and CDR2 is SVGAGI. The CDR3 contains 13 residues. The V and J ends lost 4 bases and 7 bases respectively, with 14 bases between them. CDR3 nucleotides: TGTGCCAGCAGTTTAGGTAGGGTGAGGGAGCAGTACTTC. Its protein product is CASSLGRVREQYF.

The chain combines TRBV25-1 with TRBJ1-1; TRBD1 matches 7 bases. Looked up from germline, CDR1 is MGHDK and CDR2 is SYGVNS. Trimming took 3 bases from V and 8 from J; bases not matched to a gene: 15. The CDR3 has 16 residues. CDR3 sequence: CASSDGVDRTISEAFF. In DNA, the CDR3 is TGTGCCAGCAGTGATGGAGTGGACAGGACTATCTCCGAAGCTTTCTTT.

The chain combines TRBV7-9 with TRBJ2-7, with unresolved D. Germline V gives CDR1 SEHNR, CDR2 FQNEAQ (reference sequence). CDR3 size: 14 residues. The V and J ends lost 5 bases and 4 bases respectively, with 15 bases between them. CDR3 loop: CASSPLGGWYEQYF. CDR3 coding DNA: TGTGCCAGCAGCCCCCTGGGTGGTTGGTACGAGCAGTACTTC.

The chain links TRBV20-1 to TRBJ1-2; D uncertain. Germline lookup yields CDR1 DFQATT and CDR2 SNEGSKA (reference sequence). V was cut by 3 bases and J by 6 bases, with 5 bases left in between. The CDR3 is 10 amino acids. In DNA form, the CDR3 reads TGCAGTGCTAGGTTGGATGGCTACACCTTC. Protein: CSARLDGYTF.

This clone has a handful of counts. The chain employs TRBV10-3 and TRBJ2-5, with 12 nucleotides matching TRBD2. This CDR3 is built from 15 residues. The junction had 5 bases not matched to a gene; V was cut back by 8 bases and J by 1 base. In germline, CDR1 is ENHRY, CDR2 SYGVKD. The CDR3 region is CAIATSGGLQETQYF. The CDR3 region has the DNA TGTGCCATCGCGACTAGCGGGGGCCTCCAAGAGACCCAGTACTTC.

The chain carries TRBV5-1 and TRBJ2-5, with TRBD1 identical over 8 bases. The CDR3 has 13 amino acids. The V segment lost 4 bases and the J segment 5 bases; nucleotides outside the gene matches: 4. The germline CDR1 and CDR2 sequences are SGHRS and YFSETQ. The DNA of the CDR3 is TGCGCCAGCAGCCCGACAGGGGATGAGACCCAGTACTTC. This sequence encodes CASSPTGDETQYF.

The chain employs TRBV29-1 and TRBJ2-5; tentative D call: TRBD1 (6 bases). The CDR3 sequence is 12 residues long. Germline CDR1 reads SQVTM; CDR2 reads ANQGSEA. V shed 8 bases and J shed 2 bases, with 12 bases lying between them. The CDR3 sequence is CSTGQLQETQYF. Written as DNA, the CDR3 is TGCAGCACTGGACAGCTTCAAGAGACCCAGTACTTC.

The chain employs TRBV5-1 and TRBJ1-2; 7 nucleotides match TRBD1. V was pared by 0 bases and J by 5 bases, with 4 bases of the junction left unmatched. Looked up from germline, CDR1 is SGHRS and CDR2 is YFSETQ. This CDR3 contains 14 residues. Here the CDR3 reads CASSLGQGWYGYTF. The CDR3 DNA is TGCGCCAGCAGCTTGGGACAGGGATGGTATGGCTACACCTTC.

J is TRBJ2-4 and V is TRBV13; either TRBD1 or TRBD2 may supply D (5 bases each). With 1 base removed from V and 0 bases from J, the gap between germline ends came to 19 bases. Germline V gene sequence: CDR1 PRHDT, CDR2 FYEKMQ (reference sequence). The length of the CDR3 is 19 residues. In DNA, the CDR3 is TGTGCCAGCAGCTTAGAGGGTTGGGGGACGCCGGGAGCCAAAAACATTCAGTACTTC. Translating gives CASSLEGWGTPGAKNIQYF.

This clone showed up just a few times. The chain recombines TRBV13 with TRBJ2-7; TRBD1 matches at 7 bases. Losses at the gene ends were 4 bases for V and 5 bases for J; bases not matched to a gene: 8. This CDR3 contains 14 residues. Germline V lookup: CDR1 PRHDT, CDR2 FYEKMQ (reference sequence). The CDR3 sequence: CASSSRQGSNEQYF. CDR3 nucleotide sequence: TGTGCCAGCAGCTCAAGACAGGGAAGCAACGAGCAGTACTTC.

This chain joins TRBV29-1 and TRBJ2-2; D is undetermined. V lost 3 bases to trimming and J lost 2 bases, with 7 bases between them. This CDR3 is built from 13 residues. CDR1 SQVTM and CDR2 ANQGSEA come from the germline V gene. CDR3 in amino acids: CSVDYRNTGELFF. The CDR3 region has the DNA TGCAGCGTTGATTACCGTAACACCGGGGAGCTGTTTTTT.

The J gene is TRBJ1-1, the V gene TRBV29-1; D is perhaps TRBD1 (5 bases). The CDR3 spans 10 residues. V dropped 8 bases and J dropped 4 bases, with 8 bases sitting between them. Germline V CDR1 and CDR2: SQVTM, ANQGSEA. The CDR3 DNA reads TGCAGCATACAGGTCACTGAAGCTTTCTTT. Translated, it gives CSIQVTEAFF.

The gene calls are TRBV25-1 and TRBJ2-5; TRBD2 aligns across 8 bases. J lost 4 bases, V lost 2 bases, and 12 bases had no gene match. CDR3 size: 17 residues. Germline V gives CDR1 MGHDK, CDR2 SYGVNS. This CDR3 is CASSEGGAGGIGETQYF. DNA for the CDR3: TGTGCCAGCAGTGAAGGAGGGGCGGGGGGTATCGGAGAGACCCAGTACTTC.

This clone appeared a few times. The V and J genes are TRBV30 and TRBJ2-7; perhaps TRBD2 as D (5 bases). Germline CDR1 is GTSNPN and CDR2 is SVGIG (reference sequence). The CDR3 extends over 12 amino acids. The V and J ends lost 2 bases and 2 bases respectively, with 7 bases between them. The CDR3 is CAWSRDAYEQYF. CDR3 bases: TGTGCCTGGAGTCGGGATGCCTACGAGCAGTACTTC.

This chain uses TRBV6-5 with TRBJ2-5, with D possibly being TRBD1 (5 bases). V was trimmed by 8 bases and J by 3 bases, leaving 19 bases between them. The CDR3 has 15 residues. Per the germline V gene, CDR1 is MNHEY and CDR2 is SVGAGI. CDR3 in amino acids: CASRPKTRVEETQYF. The CDR3 DNA follows: TGTGCCAGCCGTCCGAAAACCAGGGTGGAAGAGACCCAGTACTTC.

Notes on this clone: The identical CDR3 is also encoded by other nucleotide sequences in the sample. The CDR3 sequence: CASSGAYEQYF. DNA of the CDR3: TGTGCCAGCAGTGGAGCCTACGAGCAGTACTTC. This chain connects TRBV25-1 to TRBJ2-7; D remains ambiguous. The CDR3 is 11 amino acids. CDR1 and CDR2 from the germline V gene are MGHDK and SYGVNS. Trimming removed 4 bases from V and 2 bases from J, with 3 bases in between.

The rearrangement joins TRBV5-6 to TRBJ1-2; 7 positions agree with TRBD1. J was trimmed by 4 bases and V by 0 bases; bases with no gene match: 6. Germline assignment: CDR1 SGHDT and CDR2 YYEEEE. The CDR3 has 15 amino acids. This chain's CDR3 is CASSLEGGAVYGYTF. CDR3 nucleotide sequence: TGTGCCAGCAGCTTGGAAGGGGGCGCAGTCTATGGCTACACCTTC.

This clone appeared a single time. This chain links TRBV30 with TRBJ1-5; possible D gene TRBD1, 5 bases. V was shortened by 3 bases and J by 4 bases, with 13 bases between the two germline ends. CDR3 length: 14 residues. CDR1 GTSNPN and CDR2 SVGIG come from the germline V gene (reference sequence). In DNA, the CDR3 is TGTGCCTGGAGGGCCGTTGGGGGGAATCAGCCCCAGCATTTT. Residues: CAWRAVGGNQPQHF.

The chain employs TRBV20-1 and TRBJ2-3, with unresolved D. This CDR3 contains 11 residues. V lost 6 bases, J lost 5 bases, and 9 bases lay in between. CDR1 and CDR2 (germline): DFQATT, SNEGSKA (reference sequence). In DNA form, the CDR3 reads TGCAGTGCCCATAACGGAGATACGCAGTATTTT. It yields the protein CSAHNGDTQYF.

CDR3 bases: TGTGCCTGGAGTTGGGGGCTACCCTACGAGCAGTACTTC. It codes for CAWSWGLPYEQYF. V gene TRBV30 combines with J gene TRBJ2-7; maybe TRBD1 (6 bases). Trimming shortened V by 2 bases and J by 2 bases, and 10 bases separated the two germline ends. Germline CDR1 and CDR2: GTSNPN and SVGIG (reference sequence). The CDR3 contains 13 residues.